This T cell receptor beta chain was identified during a study of T cells in Graves' hyperthyroidism and ophthalmopathy. On the study more broadly: Pretreatment peripheral blood was obtained at initial diagnosis.

V lost 4 bases, J lost 2 bases, and 8 bases stayed unmatched. Germline assignment: CDR1 DFQATT and CDR2 SNEGSKA (reference sequence). CDR3 length equals 15 residues. TCR beta CDR3 sequences were amplified from RNA transcripts. The study used the HTBI primer set for a first-round RT-PCR of the TCR CDR3. MiXCR, applied by TCRdb to the multiplex PCR reads, yields one record per CDR3 protein. In the table there are 500,000 to 650,000 distinct CDR3 sequences, 20% of which are singletons. Not enrolled were patients with uncontrolled infection, other autoimmune disease, pregnancy or lactation. Clinical symptoms, serum thyroxine and TRAb, thyroid ultrasound and orbital computed tomography together formed the diagnostic basis.

This clonotype originated in a man aged 35 to 55 with Graves' ophthalmopathy. Sequenced: blood. The chain employs TRBV20-1 and TRBJ2-7; 10 bases line up with TRBD2. The DNA for the CDR3 is TGCAGTGCTATTTTAGCGGGAGGAAAACCCTACGAGCAGTACTTC. Encoded protein: CSAILAGGKPYEQYF.